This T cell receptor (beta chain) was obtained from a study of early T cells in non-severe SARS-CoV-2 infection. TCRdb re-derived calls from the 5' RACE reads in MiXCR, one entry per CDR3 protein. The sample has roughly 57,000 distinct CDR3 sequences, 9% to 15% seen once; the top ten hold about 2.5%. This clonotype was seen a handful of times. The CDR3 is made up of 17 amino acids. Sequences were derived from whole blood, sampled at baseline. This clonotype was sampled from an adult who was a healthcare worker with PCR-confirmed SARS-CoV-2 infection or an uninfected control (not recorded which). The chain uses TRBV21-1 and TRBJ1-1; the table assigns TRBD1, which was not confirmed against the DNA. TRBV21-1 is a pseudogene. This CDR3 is CASSKASQGLFVAEAFF. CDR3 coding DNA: TGTGCCAGCAGCAAAGCCAGCCAGGGGCTCTTCGTGGCTGAAGCTTTCTTT.